This note documents a single T cell receptor beta chain sequence. What it binds is not known. The sample originates from a study of vaccination effects on CD4 cells after COVID-19. Study observations and caveats: Late in the post-vaccination period, infection-induced and vaccine-induced clones underwent marked clonal contraction.

The CDR3 consists of 13 residues. The germline V and J ends were trimmed by 5 bases and 8 bases, with 13 bases remaining between them. Profiled with immunoSEQ multiplex PCR; TCRdb holds only in-frame clones, not every one. This repertoire shows 55,000 to 80,000 clones, roughly 78% found once; its top ten account for 3.5% to 4.5%. After expansion with viral peptide pools in the ViraFEST assay, antigen-specific CD4+ T cells were sequenced. Isolating CD4+ T cells followed approximately 11 days of culture. No vaccinee had earlier SARS-CoV-2 infection, and nucleocapsid antibodies were negative. V is TRBV12-3 or TRBV12-4 and J is TRBJ2-1; D gene ambiguous. The sequencing used CD4+ T cells from PBMCs cultured with HCoV-OC43 spike peptides, collected before COVID-19 vaccination. As for subset: HCoV-OC43 spike overlapping peptide pool stimulation. This clonotype originated in a human donor who received a COVID-19 vaccine. CDR3 DNA: TGTGCCAGCAGTATGTACCAGAACCATGAGCAGTTCTTC. This encodes CASSMYQNHEQFF.